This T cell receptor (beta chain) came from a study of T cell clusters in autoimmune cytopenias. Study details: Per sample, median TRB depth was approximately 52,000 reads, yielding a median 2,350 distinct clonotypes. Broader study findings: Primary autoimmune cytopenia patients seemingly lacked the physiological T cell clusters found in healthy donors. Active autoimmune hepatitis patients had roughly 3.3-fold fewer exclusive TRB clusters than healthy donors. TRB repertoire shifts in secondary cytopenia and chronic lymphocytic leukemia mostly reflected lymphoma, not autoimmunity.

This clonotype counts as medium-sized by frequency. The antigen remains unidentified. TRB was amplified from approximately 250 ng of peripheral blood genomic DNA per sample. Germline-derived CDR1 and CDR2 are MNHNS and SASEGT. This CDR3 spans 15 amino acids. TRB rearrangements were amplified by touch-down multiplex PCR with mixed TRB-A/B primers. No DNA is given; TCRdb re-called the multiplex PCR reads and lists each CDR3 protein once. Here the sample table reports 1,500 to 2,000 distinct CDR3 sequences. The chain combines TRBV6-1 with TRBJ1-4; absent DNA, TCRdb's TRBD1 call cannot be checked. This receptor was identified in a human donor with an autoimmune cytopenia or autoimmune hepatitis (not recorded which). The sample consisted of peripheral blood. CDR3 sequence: CASSEFPQKGEKLFF.